One and the same sample provided the 19 T cell receptor beta chains below, sequenced in a study of cytomegalovirus exposure and HLA in healthy donors. The PCR was carried out with 60 Vbeta primers and 13 Jbeta primers. Assay: immunoSEQ multiplex PCR; the TCRdb copy retains only in-frame clones and omits some. The sample lists roughly 120,000 clones, 55% to 75% occurring once. Source material: PBMCs. These receptors all come from a woman aged 40 to 49 in good health and CMV-seropositive.

This chain uses TRBV27 with TRBJ2-3, with D unresolved. This CDR3 region has 12 residues. CDR1 is MNHEY and CDR2 is SMNVEV in the germline V gene (reference sequence). V was clipped by 4 bases and J by 2 bases, with 4 bases between them. The CDR3 nucleotides are TGTGCCAGCAGTTCCTTCACAGATACGCAGTATTTT. Its protein product is CASSSFTDTQYF.

This clone has a handful of counts. The chain recombines TRBV5-4 with TRBJ1-1, with D perhaps matching TRBD1 (6 bases). V was cut by 1 base and J by 2 bases, with 12 bases left in between. The CDR3 has 15 residues. CDR1 is SGHNT, CDR2 YYREEE, per germline (reference sequence). The CDR3 loop is CASSLRAQGNTEAFF. In nucleotides, the CDR3 is TGTGCCAGCAGCTTGAGGGCACAGGGTAACACTGAAGCTTTCTTT.

The chain recombines TRBV6-5 with TRBJ2-7; 8 bases are a match to TRBD1. The trim removed 7 bases at V and 1 base at J, leaving 6 bases unmatched. The germline V gene encodes CDR1 MNHEY and CDR2 SVGAGI. The CDR3 covers 14 residues. The CDR3 DNA reads TGTGCCAGCACAAGACAGGGGATATCCTACGAGCAGTACTTC. The encoded protein is CASTRQGISYEQYF.

A few counts support this clone. The chain employs TRBV7-8 and TRBJ1-5; no clear D. The CDR3 runs 12 residues. V was pared by 1 base and J by 5 bases, with 3 bases between. CDR1 and CDR2 (germline): SGHVS, FQNEAQ. For the CDR3, the DNA is TGTGCCAGCAGCTTAGTCGATCAGCCCCAGCATTTT. Amino acid sequence: CASSLVDQPQHF.

The V and J genes are TRBV7-3 and TRBJ1-1, with TRBD1 as a possible D gene (5 bases). In germline, CDR1 is SGHTA, CDR2 FQGTGA. This CDR3 is 13 amino acids long. Trimming removed 5 bases from V and 4 bases from J, with 11 bases in between. The CDR3 coding sequence is TGTGCCAGCAGCCCGGGGGGATTCACTGAAGCTTTCTTT. Amino acids: CASSPGGFTEAFF.

This clone was counted only a few times. The same CDR3 arises from other DNA sequences in this sample as well. The genes are TRBV6-5 and TRBJ2-3; unclear D gene. With 4 bases removed from V and 0 bases from J, the gap between germline ends came to 5 bases. This CDR3 comprises 13 residues. Germline V gene lookup returns CDR1 MNHEY and CDR2 SVGAGI. CDR3 protein: CASSFRSTDTQYF. Here the CDR3 DNA reads TGTGCCAGCAGTTTCAGGAGCACAGATACGCAGTATTTT.

This clone was counted between two and nine times. The chain combines TRBV21-1 with TRBJ1-1; TRBD1 is the table's D call, not checked against the DNA. TRBV21-1 is termed a pseudogene. This CDR3 is built from 18 residues. The CDR3 protein is CASSKTALAGQPNTEAFF. DNA of the CDR3: TGTGCCAGCAGCAAAACGGCTCTTGCGGGACAGCCGAACACTGAAGCTTTCTTT.

The rearrangement uses TRBV5-1 and TRBJ1-5, with 9 bases that match TRBD1. The CDR3 spans 14 residues. The germline V gene encodes CDR1 SGHRS and CDR2 YFSETQ. The V segment lost 3 bases and the J segment 6 bases; nucleotides outside the gene matches: 4. In DNA form, the CDR3 reads TGCGCCAGCAGCTCAACAGGGGGCGGTCAGCCCCAGCATTTT. Translating it yields CASSSTGGGQPQHF.

The rearrangement uses TRBV7-3 and TRBJ1-2; the D is unclear. Per germline, CDR1 SGHTA and CDR2 FQGTGA. The V gene lost 0 bases and the J gene lost 2 bases, with 7 bases spanning the gap. This CDR3 comprises 14 residues. The CDR3 bases are TGTGCCAGCAGCTTAACGGGAGGGAACTATGGCTACACCTTC. Translating gives CASSLTGGNYGYTF.

V gene TRBV18 combines with J gene TRBJ1-2; TRBD1 is a possible D gene (5 bases). The V and J ends lost 1 base and 0 bases respectively, with 6 bases between them. Germline-derived CDR1 and CDR2 are KGHSH and LQKENI. CDR3 length: 14 residues. The CDR3 spells CASSPQQANYGYTF. The CDR3 DNA follows: TGTGCCAGCTCACCACAACAGGCTAACTATGGCTACACCTTC.

The chain joins TRBV5-6 to TRBJ1-6, with D possibly being TRBD1 (6 bases). From germline, CDR1 is SGHDT and CDR2 YYEEEE. Trimming cost V 4 bases and J 8 bases, with 19 bases left between them. CDR3 length: 16 amino acids. The CDR3 is CASSHRVNLGYSPLHF. In nucleotides, the CDR3 is TGTGCCAGCAGCCACAGGGTTAACCTTGGGTATTCACCCCTCCACTTT.

The gene calls are TRBV18 and TRBJ1-4; TRBD1 matches at 7 bases. This CDR3 is built from 15 residues. V lost 4 bases, J lost 5 bases, and 7 bases stayed unmatched. CDR1 KGHSH and CDR2 LQKENI come from the germline V gene. CDR3 residues: CASSRLVGQNEKLFF. The CDR3 nucleotides are TGTGCCAGCTCACGACTCGTGGGACAGAATGAAAAACTGTTTTTT. Based on the CDR3 plus reference TRBV18 and TRBJ1-4, the full variable domain is NAGVMQNPRHLVRRRGQEARLRCSPMKGHSHVYWYRQLPEEGLKFMVYLQKENIIDESGMPKERFSAEFPKEGPSILRIQQVVRGDSAAYFCASSRLVGQNEKLFFGSGTQLSVL.

This clone was found a few times. This rearrangement joins TRBV7-2 to TRBJ2-1; TRBD2 might be the D (7 bases). This CDR3 comprises 14 residues. The germline gives CDR1 SGHTA, CDR2 FQGNSA. V lost 6 bases and J 5 bases, leaving 14 bases between the germline ends. CDR3 amino acids: CASSTGGSNNEQFF. The CDR3 DNA sequence: TGTGCCAGCAGTACGGGGGGCTCAAACAATGAGCAGTTCTTC.

V is TRBV7-2 and J is TRBJ1-3; D is possibly TRBD1 (5 bases). Germline CDR1 SGHTA, CDR2 FQGNSA. With 6 bases removed from V and 4 bases from J, the gap between germline ends came to 16 bases. This CDR3 region has 15 residues. This CDR3 is CASSSTRGSGNTIYF. In DNA, the CDR3 is TGTGCCAGCAGTTCTACAAGGGGATCAGGAAACACCATATATTTT.

The chain couples TRBV21-1 to TRBJ2-7; the DNA was not used to check the table's D call, TRBD1. TRBV21-1 is deemed a pseudogene. The CDR3 length is 16 residues. The CDR3 region is CASSPYRGTDLYEQYF. CDR3 nucleotides: TGTGCCAGCAGCCCGTACAGGGGCACCGATCTTTACGAGCAGTACTTC.

For this clone: A read error may account for a junction end that differs from germline. The chain recombines TRBV5-6 with TRBJ2-1, with 7 nucleotides matching TRBD2. The CDR3 extends over 12 amino acids. The germline V gene has CDR1 SGHDT and CDR2 YYEEEE. The DNA for the CDR3 is TGTACCAGCAGCCCTGGGGGAGGGATAGAGTTCTTC. It is translated as CTSSPGGGIEFF.

The V and J genes are TRBV11-2 and TRBJ2-1; D is perhaps TRBD2 (5 bases). V lost 0 bases and J 6 bases, leaving 9 bases between the germline ends. Germline assignment: CDR1 SGHAT and CDR2 FQNNGV. The CDR3 has 14 residues. The CDR3 spells CASSLDPTSNEQFF. The CDR3 nucleotides read TGTGCCAGCAGCTTAGACCCCACTAGCAATGAGCAGTTCTTC.

The chain couples TRBV6-5 to TRBJ2-7, with 8 bases lining up with TRBD1. V gave up 0 bases and J gave up 3 bases; unmatched junction bases: 4. CDR1 and CDR2 (germline): MNHEY, SVGAGI. The CDR3 spans 15 residues. CDR3: CASSYSRQGFYEQYF. The CDR3 nucleotides are TGTGCCAGCAGTTACTCGAGACAGGGGTTCTACGAGCAGTACTTC.

A few counts support this clone. The chain carries TRBV9 and TRBJ2-3, with TRBD2 identical over 8 bases. In germline, CDR1 is SGDLS, CDR2 YYNGEE. The CDR3 sequence is 15 residues long. The V gene end was trimmed by 3 bases and the J gene end by 4 bases; junction bases not matched to a gene: 7. CDR3 amino acids: CASSAGTSRADTQYF. Here the CDR3 DNA reads TGTGCCAGCAGCGCCGGGACTAGTAGAGCAGATACGCAGTATTTT.